This T cell receptor beta chain stems from a study of T cells in Graves' hyperthyroidism and ophthalmopathy. This clonotype was counted many times. What it binds is unknown. The trim removed 6 bases at V and 1 base at J, leaving 14 bases unmatched. The length of the CDR3 is 18 residues. Germline CDR1 and CDR2: SEHNR and FQNEAQ (reference sequence). Blood was drawn at first hyperthyroidism diagnosis, before any ophthalmopathy symptoms. Using around 10 ml of fresh peripheral blood, PBMCs were prepared. RNA transcripts provided the source from which TCR beta CDR3 regions were amplified. A set of HTBI primers served as the primers for a first-round RT-PCR of the TCR CDR3. TCRdb itself ran the multiplex PCR reads through MiXCR, one entry per CDR3 protein. The sample carries some 250,000 distinct CDR3 sequences, 13% to 15% recorded once. Regarding the study as a whole: From stable hyperthyroidism, ophthalmopathy was separated by a 13 V-J model. Ophthalmopathy, which appeared later, was predicted by the model a median around 6.9 months before onset.

The TCR sequence derives from a woman aged 35 to 49 with Graves' hyperthyroidism that later progressed to Graves' ophthalmopathy. The chain links TRBV7-9 to TRBJ2-7; 11 nucleotides agree with TRBD2. What was sequenced was blood. In DNA, the CDR3 is TGTGCCAGCAGTTCCAGTAGCGGGAGGGTGATCGGGTCCTACGAGCAGTACTTC. It is translated as CASSSSSGRVIGSYEQYF.